This T cell receptor beta chain was sequenced in a study of Ad26.COV2.S vaccination and SARS-CoV-2 variants. At the level of the study: Donor was one of the participants in the Ad26.COV2.S arm of the COV1001 trial.

Treatment given: 15 to 20 received Ad26.COV2.S at low or high dose, single or two shots; about 5 received placebo; per-sample allocation not given. Sampling was performed 63 days after the first vaccine or placebo injection. The study, taken as a whole, reports: Similar non-spike TCR breadth was seen in vaccine and placebo recipients. Among vaccine recipients, spike-specific TCR breadth exceeded that of placebo recipients.

With 4 bases removed from V and 0 bases from J, the gap between germline ends came to 14 bases. The CDR3 is 16 amino acids. Germline CDR1 is SGHRS and CDR2 is YFSETQ. TCRdb's copy holds only in-frame clones and misses some; the assay was immunoSEQ multiplex PCR. The sample shows 350,000 to 500,000 clones, 80% to 95% of them seen only once. As to this clone: Its antigen is not known.

The sequencing here drew on peripheral blood, taken in a trial of Ad26.COV2.S vaccine versus placebo. This clonotype was obtained from a person aged 18 to 59 who received the Ad26.COV2.S COVID-19 vaccine or a placebo. V and J are TRBV5-1 and TRBJ2-1; D is perhaps TRBD2 (6 bases). The CDR3 region is CASSPWRGPSYNEQFF. CDR3 coding DNA: TGCGCCAGCAGCCCATGGAGGGGTCCCTCCTACAATGAGCAGTTCTTC.